This T cell receptor (beta chain) was obtained from a study of blood T cell repertoires in COVID-19. Overall study: Sources were T cells, B-cell-depleted T cells, or PBMCs; the material itself was cDNA or gDNA.

V was trimmed by 0 bases and J by 8 bases, leaving 11 bases between them. The CDR3 extends over 14 amino acids. In germline, CDR1 is SGHTA, CDR2 FQGTGA. Produced via immunoSEQ multiplex PCR; TCRdb's table is partial and in-frame only. This table has approximately 300,000 clones, about 83% appearing once. This rearrangement joins TRBV7-3 to TRBJ2-1; tentatively, D is TRBD1 (6 bases). The sequenced material came from peripheral blood. The sequence came from a woman aged 50 to 60 with acute or convalescent COVID-19. The CDR3 bases are TGTGCCAGCAGCTTAACCTGGTCAGGGGATGAGCAGTTCTTC. Encoded protein: CASSLTWSGDEQFF. Full variable domain (missing parts from reference TRBV7-3 and TRBJ2-1): GAGVSQTPSNKVTEKGKYVELRCDPISGHTALYWYRQSLGQGPEFLIYFQGTGAADDSGLPNDRFFAVRPEGSVSTLKIQRTERGDSAVYLCASSLTWSGDEQFFGPGTRLTVL.